The subject of this entry is one T cell receptor beta chain. Libraries were prepared by immunoSEQ multiplex PCR; TCRdb keeps only in-frame clonotypes and omits some of them. This table has roughly 110,000 clones, about 88% appearing once. This entry comes from a study of blood T cell repertoires in COVID-19. Study-level information: T cells, B-cell-depleted T cells, or PBMCs supplied cDNA or gDNA.

With 2 bases clipped from V and 2 bases from J, the junction kept 12 bases outside the gene matches. CDR3 length equals 17 residues. CDR1 is LGHNA, CDR2 YSLEER, per germline. The sequenced sample consisted of peripheral blood. The rearrangement uses TRBV4-3 and TRBJ2-7, with 7 bases that match TRBD1. This receptor was taken from a woman in her 70s who had recovered from COVID-19. CDR3 in DNA: TGCGCCAGCAGCCAACATACAGGGGCCACACCGCCCTACGAGCAGTACTTC. Translated, it gives CASSQHTGATPPYEQYF.